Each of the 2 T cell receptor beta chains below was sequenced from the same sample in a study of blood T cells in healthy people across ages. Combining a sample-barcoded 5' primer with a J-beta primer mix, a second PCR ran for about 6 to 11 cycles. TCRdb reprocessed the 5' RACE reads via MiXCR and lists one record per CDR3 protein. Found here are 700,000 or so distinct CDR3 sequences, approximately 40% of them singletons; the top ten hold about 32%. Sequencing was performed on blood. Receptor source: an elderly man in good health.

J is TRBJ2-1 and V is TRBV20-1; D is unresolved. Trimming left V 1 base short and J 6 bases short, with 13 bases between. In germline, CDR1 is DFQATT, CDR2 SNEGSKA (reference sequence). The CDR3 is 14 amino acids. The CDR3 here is CSARGNRRLNEQFF. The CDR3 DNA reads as TGCAGTGCTAGAGGTAACCGACGCCTCAATGAGCAGTTCTTC.

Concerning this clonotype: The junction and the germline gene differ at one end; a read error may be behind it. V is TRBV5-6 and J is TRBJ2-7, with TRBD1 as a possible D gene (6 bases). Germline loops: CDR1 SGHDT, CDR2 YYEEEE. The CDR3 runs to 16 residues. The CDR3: CASSLGPRGSSDEQYF. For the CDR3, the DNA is TGTGCCAGCAGCTTGGGGCCCAGGGGTAGCTCCGACGAGCAGTACTTC.